One and the same sample provided the 21 T cell receptor beta chains below, sequenced in a study of T cells in Graves' hyperthyroidism and ophthalmopathy. Amplification of TCR beta CDR3 regions used RNA as the template. Initially, a first-round RT-PCR of the TCR CDR3 employed the HTBI primer set. MiXCR was run by TCRdb on the multiplex PCR reads, yielding one entry per CDR3 protein. The sample yields about 290,000 distinct CDR3 sequences, 13% seen once. Sequencing was done on a sample of blood. These receptors were obtained from a woman aged 25 to 39 with Graves' hyperthyroidism that later progressed to Graves' ophthalmopathy.

This clonotype was detected many times. The chain has TRBV6-2 or TRBV6-3 and TRBJ2-7; a possible D gene is TRBD2 (5 bases). The CDR3 covers 15 residues. Germline CDR1 reads MNHEY; CDR2 reads SVGEGT. V was cut by 6 bases and J by 0 bases, with 15 bases left in between. The CDR3 region is CASSPWTGSSYEQYF. CDR3 in DNA: TGTGCCAGCAGCCCCTGGACGGGAAGCTCCTACGAGCAGTACTTC.

This clonotype was counted only a few times. This sequence may be a read error, since a much larger clone differs from it by one base. The chain couples TRBV6-1 to TRBJ2-7; D tentatively fits TRBD1 or TRBD2 (5 bases each). CDR3 length: 14 amino acids. Germline V lookup: CDR1 MNHNS, CDR2 SASEGT. The CDR3 DNA reads as TGTGCCAGCAGTGGAGCTCTAGGGACCTACGAGCAGCACTTC. Protein: CASSGALGTYEQHF.

As to this clonotype: Relative to the germline gene, one junction end is altered; a read error may explain this. J is TRBJ2-1 and V is TRBV9; 9 nucleotides align to TRBD2. The CDR3 is 15 residues long. Germline V CDR1 and CDR2: SGDLS, YYNGEE. CDR3 DNA: TGTGCCAGCGGCGTAGCTAGCGGGACGTACAATGAGCAGTTCTTC. Encoded protein: CASGVASGTYNEQFF.

This clonotype was counted at least ten times. The chain links TRBV28 to TRBJ1-1; TRBD1 might be the D (5 bases). The germline V gene encodes CDR1 MDHEN and CDR2 SYDVKM. The V end was cut by 3 bases, the J end by 11 bases, with 16 bases between. There are 13 residues in the CDR3. In DNA form, the CDR3 reads TGTGCCAGCAGTTTGGGGCCGGGGGTTCCCGCTTTCTTT. Protein: CASSLGPGVPAFF.

In this sample, this clonotype turned up many times. This chain links TRBV20-1 with TRBJ2-2; the match to TRBD2 covers 7 bases. Germline assignment: CDR1 DFQATT and CDR2 SNEGSKA (reference sequence). The CDR3 is 15 amino acids. The J segment lost 0 bases and the V segment lost 1 base, leaving 2 bases of the junction unmatched. CDR3 nucleotides: TGCAGTGCTAGAGGGGGGGGAACGAACACCGGGGAGCTGTTTTTT. Amino acid sequence: CSARGGGTNTGELFF.

This clonotype was seen more than once but under ten times. This chain uses TRBV28 with TRBJ2-2; no definite D call. The germline gives CDR1 MDHEN, CDR2 SYDVKM. CDR3 length equals 13 residues. The V gene lost 7 bases and the J gene lost 1 base, with 7 bases spanning the gap. The CDR3 protein is CASNQVNTGELFF. The CDR3 nucleotides are TGTGCCAGCAATCAAGTGAACACCGGGGAGCTGTTTTTT.

This clonotype was picked up many times. The chain combines TRBV7-9 with TRBJ2-5; TRBD1 matches at 8 bases. V dropped 3 bases and J dropped 1; count of bases not matched to a gene: 4. CDR1 and CDR2 (germline): SEHNR, FQNEAQ (reference sequence). CDR3 length: 15 amino acids. The CDR3 nucleotides are TGTGCCAGCAGCTTCGGCAGGGGGCCCCAAGAGACCCAGTACTTC. Residues: CASSFGRGPQETQYF.

The chain carries TRBV13 and TRBJ1-4, with D possibly TRBD1 on 6 matching bases. Germline V CDR1 and CDR2: PRHDT, FYEKMQ (reference sequence). This CDR3 comprises 15 residues. V gave up 5 bases and J gave up 3 bases, with 13 bases separating them. CDR3 in amino acids: CASSPPQGSNEKLFF. The CDR3 DNA sequence: TGTGCCAGCAGCCCGCCACAGGGTTCTAATGAAAAACTGTTTTTT.

This clonotype was seen repeatedly, ten times or more. This chain uses TRBV7-9 with TRBJ2-5, with TRBD2 matching over 13 bases. Trimming removed 6 bases from V and 2 bases from J; junction bases left unmatched: 0. Germline V gene data show CDR1 as SEHNR and CDR2 as FQNEAQ (reference sequence). The CDR3 length is 14 residues. The CDR3 region is CASRTSGRQETQYF. The CDR3, as DNA: TGTGCCAGCAGGACTAGCGGGAGGCAAGAGACCCAGTACTTC.

The chain is built from TRBV18 and TRBJ2-7; D might be TRBD1 (5 bases). Germline V gene lookup returns CDR1 KGHSH and CDR2 LQKENI. Between the trimmed V and J ends, which lost 6 bases and 11 bases, there was a span of 29 bases. The CDR3 runs to 16 residues. CDR3 amino acids: CASSVGARGPQYDEYF. CDR3 nucleotides: TGTGCCAGCTCGGTTGGGGCAAGGGGCCCCCAATACGATGAGTACTTC.

V is TRBV20-1 and J is TRBJ2-4; the match to TRBD1 covers 8 bases. This CDR3 spans 14 amino acids. V shed 4 bases and J 1 base; nucleotides not matched to a gene: 3. Germline V gene sequence: CDR1 DFQATT, CDR2 SNEGSKA (reference sequence). The CDR3 protein is CSAIPGGAKNIQYF. CDR3 in DNA: TGCAGTGCTATCCCAGGGGGCGCCAAAAACATTCAGTACTTC.

This clonotype was observed a handful of times. CDR3 protein: CASSDRVGYTF. The CDR3 DNA follows: TGTGCCAGCAGCGACAGGGTCGGCTACACCTTC. This chain links TRBV12-3 or TRBV12-4 with TRBJ1-2; 7 nucleotides match TRBD1. The CDR3 consists of 11 residues. With 6 bases clipped from V and 8 bases from J, the junction kept 3 bases outside the gene matches.

This clonotype was found a few times. This chain links TRBV4-3 with TRBJ2-1; 8 bases fit TRBD2. Per germline, CDR1 LGHNA and CDR2 YSLEER. Trimming took 0 bases from V and 6 from J; bases not matched to a gene: 7. The CDR3 consists of 16 residues. DNA of the CDR3: TGCGCCAGCAGCCAAGATCTGGGAGCGGGAGTCAATGAGCAGTTCTTC. Protein: CASSQDLGAGVNEQFF.

This clonotype was seen a few times. The chain has TRBV29-1 and TRBJ2-5; D unclear. CDR1 and CDR2 (germline): SQVTM, ANQGSEA. The CDR3 is made up of 12 amino acids. The germline V and J ends were trimmed by 2 bases and 0 bases, with 4 bases remaining between them. The CDR3 reads CSVELNQETQYF. In DNA form, the CDR3 reads TGCAGCGTTGAACTCAACCAAGAGACCCAGTACTTC.

The genes are TRBV28 and TRBJ1-4, with 8 positions matching TRBD1. CDR3 size: 15 residues. From germline, CDR1 is MDHEN and CDR2 SYDVKM. The V and J ends lost 8 bases and 10 bases, in that order; junction bases with no gene match: 15. Written as DNA, the CDR3 is TGTGCCAGCGCCCTAGGGGGACAGGAAGTTGTAAAACTGTTTTTT. Protein: CASALGGQEVVKLFF.

This clonotype was detected many times. The CDR3 here is CASSQGPLGNQPQHF. The CDR3 DNA reads as TGTGCCAGCAGCCAGGGGCCCCTGGGCAATCAGCCCCAGCATTTT. The chain employs TRBV3-1 and TRBJ1-5; possibly TRBD1 for D (5 bases). Trimming removed 3 bases from V and 2 bases from J, with 11 bases in between. This CDR3 contains 15 residues. CDR1 is LGHDT and CDR2 is YNNKEL in the germline V gene (reference sequence).

In its sample, this clonotype was seen many times. The chain uses TRBV7-6 and TRBJ2-5; D gene unclear. This CDR3 has 12 residues. Germline V lookup: CDR1 SGHVS, CDR2 FNYEAQ. V was shortened by 5 bases and J by 4 bases, with 8 bases between the two germline ends. The CDR3 coding sequence is TGTGCCAGCAGCCTATCGACAGAGACCCAGTACTTC. Residues: CASSLSTETQYF.

The table lists this clonotype with many counts. J is TRBJ2-2 and V is TRBV10-3, with 8 positions matching TRBD1. V lost 3 bases and J lost 7; bases outside the gene matches: 7. Germline V gene sequence: CDR1 ENHRY, CDR2 SYGVKD. This CDR3 is 15 amino acids long. In DNA, the CDR3 is TGTGCCATCAGTGATGGACAGGGAAGGGACGGGGAGCTGTTTTTT. Its translation: CAISDGQGRDGELFF.

This clonotype was seen at least ten times. This chain joins TRBV18 and TRBJ1-1; D perhaps matches TRBD1 (5 bases). Deletions cut 3 bases from V and 5 bases from J, with 10 bases between. CDR1 KGHSH and CDR2 LQKENI come from the germline V gene. There are 13 residues in the CDR3. The CDR3 nucleotides read TGTGCCAGCTCACCTCAGCCAGGGACTGAAGCTTTCTTT. This codes for CASSPQPGTEAFF.

This clonotype has ten or more counts. The V call is TRBV6-1, the J call TRBJ1-1, with a tentative D call TRBD1 (5 bases). Trimming shortened V by 6 bases and J by 4 bases, and 18 bases separated the two germline ends. Germline values: CDR1 MNHNS, CDR2 SASEGT. This CDR3 spans 15 amino acids. The CDR3 sequence is CASSVTWDVGTEAFF. The CDR3 coding sequence is TGTGCCAGCAGCGTCACGTGGGACGTGGGCACTGAAGCTTTCTTT.

This clonotype has ten or more counts. The rearrangement links TRBV20-1 to TRBJ2-7, with 10 bases fitting TRBD2. Per germline, CDR1 DFQATT and CDR2 SNEGSKA (reference sequence). J was trimmed by 1 base and V by 3 bases; bases with no gene match: 3. The CDR3 totals 14 residues. The CDR3 coding sequence is TGCAGTGCTAGGTATAGCGGGAGGTCCTACGAGCAGTACTTC. Protein sequence: CSARYSGRSYEQYF.